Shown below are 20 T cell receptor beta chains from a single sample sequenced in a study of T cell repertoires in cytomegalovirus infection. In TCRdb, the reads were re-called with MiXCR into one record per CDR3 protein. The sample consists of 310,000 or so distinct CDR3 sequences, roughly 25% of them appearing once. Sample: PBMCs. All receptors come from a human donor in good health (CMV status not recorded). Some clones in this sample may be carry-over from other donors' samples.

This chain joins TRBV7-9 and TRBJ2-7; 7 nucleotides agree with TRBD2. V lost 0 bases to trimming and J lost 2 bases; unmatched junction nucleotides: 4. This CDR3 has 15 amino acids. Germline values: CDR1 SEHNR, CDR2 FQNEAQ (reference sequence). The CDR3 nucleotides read TGTGCCAGCAGCTTAGCTCTAGCGGACCCCTACGAGCAGTACTTC. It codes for CASSLALADPYEQYF.

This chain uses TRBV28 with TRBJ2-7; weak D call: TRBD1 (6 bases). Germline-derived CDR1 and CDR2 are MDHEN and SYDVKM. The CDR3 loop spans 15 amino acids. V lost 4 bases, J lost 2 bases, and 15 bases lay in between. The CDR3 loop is CASSSGHLPTYEQYF. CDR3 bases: TGTGCCAGCAGTTCGGGACACCTACCCACCTACGAGCAGTACTTC.

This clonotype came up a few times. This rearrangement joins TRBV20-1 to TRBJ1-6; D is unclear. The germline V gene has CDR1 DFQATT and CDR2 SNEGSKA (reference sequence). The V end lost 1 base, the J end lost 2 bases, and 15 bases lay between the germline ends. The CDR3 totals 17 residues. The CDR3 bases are TGCAGTGCTAGAGTATCTGGGCTGGACCCCTATAATTCACCCCTCCACTTT. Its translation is CSARVSGLDPYNSPLHF.

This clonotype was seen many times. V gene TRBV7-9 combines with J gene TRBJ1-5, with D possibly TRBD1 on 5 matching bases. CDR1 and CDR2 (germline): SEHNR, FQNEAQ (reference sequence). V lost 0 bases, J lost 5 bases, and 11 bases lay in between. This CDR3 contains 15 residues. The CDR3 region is CASSLAGDGYQPQHF. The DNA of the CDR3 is TGTGCCAGCAGCTTAGCCGGGGACGGATATCAGCCCCAGCATTTT.

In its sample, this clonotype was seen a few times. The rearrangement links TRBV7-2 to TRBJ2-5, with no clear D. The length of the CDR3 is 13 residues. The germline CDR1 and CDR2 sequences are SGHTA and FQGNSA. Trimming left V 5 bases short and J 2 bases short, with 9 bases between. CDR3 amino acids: CASSPYSQETQYF. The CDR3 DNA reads TGTGCCAGCAGCCCGTATTCGCAAGAGACCCAGTACTTC. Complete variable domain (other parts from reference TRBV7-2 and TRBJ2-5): GAGVSQSPSNKVTEKGKDVELRCDPISGHTALYWYRQSLGQGLEFLIYFQGNSAPDKSGLPSDRFSAERTGGSVSTLTIQRTQQEDSAVYLCASSPYSQETQYFGPGTRLLVL.

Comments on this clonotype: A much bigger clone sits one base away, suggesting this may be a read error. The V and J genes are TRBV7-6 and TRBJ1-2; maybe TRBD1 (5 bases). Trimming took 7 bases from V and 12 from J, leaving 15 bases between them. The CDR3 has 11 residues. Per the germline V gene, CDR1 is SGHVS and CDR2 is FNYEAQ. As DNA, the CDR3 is TGTGCCAGCACTAGGGGCGGAGGCAACACCTTC. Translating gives CASTRGGGNTF.

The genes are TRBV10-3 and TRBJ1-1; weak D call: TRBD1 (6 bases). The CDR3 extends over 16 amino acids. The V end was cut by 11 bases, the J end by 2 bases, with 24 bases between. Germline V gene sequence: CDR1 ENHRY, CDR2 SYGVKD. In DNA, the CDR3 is TGTGCCGTAAAAGGGCGACCAGGGGCCCCCAACACTGAAGCTTTCTTT. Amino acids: CAVKGRPGAPNTEAFF.

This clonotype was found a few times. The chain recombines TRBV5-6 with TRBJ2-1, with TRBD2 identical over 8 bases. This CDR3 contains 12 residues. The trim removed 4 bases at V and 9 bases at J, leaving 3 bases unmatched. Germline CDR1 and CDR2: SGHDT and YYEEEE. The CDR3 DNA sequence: TGTGCCAGCAGCCGGGGGGGGACTGAGCAGTTCTTC. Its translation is CASSRGGTEQFF. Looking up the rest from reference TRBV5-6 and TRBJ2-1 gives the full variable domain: DAGVTQSPTHLIKTRGQQVTLRCSPKSGHDTVSWYQQALGQGPQFIFQYYEEEERQRGNFPDRFSGHQFPNYSSELNVNALLLGDSALYLCASSRGGTEQFFGPGTRLTVL.

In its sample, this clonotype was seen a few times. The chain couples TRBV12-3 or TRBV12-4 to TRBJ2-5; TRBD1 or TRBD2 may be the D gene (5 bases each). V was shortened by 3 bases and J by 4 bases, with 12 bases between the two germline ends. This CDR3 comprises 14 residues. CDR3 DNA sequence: TGTGCCAGCAGTTTTTTTGCAGGGAGAGAGACCCAGTACTTC. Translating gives CASSFFAGRETQYF.

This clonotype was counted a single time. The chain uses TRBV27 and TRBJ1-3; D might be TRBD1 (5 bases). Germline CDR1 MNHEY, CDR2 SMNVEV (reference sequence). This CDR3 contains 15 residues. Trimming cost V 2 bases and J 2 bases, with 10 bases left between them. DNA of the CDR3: TGTGCCAGCAGTTTAAAGGGGCATCCTGGAAACACCATATATTTT. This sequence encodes CASSLKGHPGNTIYF.

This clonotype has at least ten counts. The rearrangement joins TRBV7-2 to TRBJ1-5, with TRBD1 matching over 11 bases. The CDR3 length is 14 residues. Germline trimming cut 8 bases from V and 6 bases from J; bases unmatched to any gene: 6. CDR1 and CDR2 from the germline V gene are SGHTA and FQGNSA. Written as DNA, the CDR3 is TGTGCCAGCCAGAAGGGACAGGGGGGTCAGCCCCAGCATTTT. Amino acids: CASQKGQGGQPQHF.

The chain's CDR3 is CASSLGGNGKETQYF. The DNA of the CDR3 is TGCGCCAGCAGCTTGGGAGGGAACGGTAAAGAGACCCAGTACTTC. This chain uses TRBV5-1 with TRBJ2-5, with a possible D match to TRBD2 (5 bases). Germline CDR1 reads SGHRS; CDR2 reads YFSETQ. This CDR3 spans 15 amino acids. V shed 0 bases and J shed 3 bases, with 12 bases lying between them.

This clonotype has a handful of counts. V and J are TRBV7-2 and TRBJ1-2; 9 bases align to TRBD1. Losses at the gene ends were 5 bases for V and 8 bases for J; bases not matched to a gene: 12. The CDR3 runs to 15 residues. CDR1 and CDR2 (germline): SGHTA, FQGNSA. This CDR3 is CASSPDGTGSFGYTF. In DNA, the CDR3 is TGTGCCAGCAGCCCCGACGGGACAGGGTCTTTCGGCTACACCTTC. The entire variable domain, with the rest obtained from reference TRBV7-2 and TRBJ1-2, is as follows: GAGVSQSPSNKVTEKGKDVELRCDPISGHTALYWYRQSLGQGLEFLIYFQGNSAPDKSGLPSDRFSAERTGGSVSTLTIQRTQQEDSAVYLCASSPDGTGSFGYTFGSGTRLTVV.

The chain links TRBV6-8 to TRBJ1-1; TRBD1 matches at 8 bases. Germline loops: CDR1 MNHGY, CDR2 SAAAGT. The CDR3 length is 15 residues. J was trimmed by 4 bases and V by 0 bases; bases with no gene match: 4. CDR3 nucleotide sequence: TGTGCCAGCAGTTACTCGACAGGGGTGGGCACTGAAGCTTTCTTT. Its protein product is CASSYSTGVGTEAFF.

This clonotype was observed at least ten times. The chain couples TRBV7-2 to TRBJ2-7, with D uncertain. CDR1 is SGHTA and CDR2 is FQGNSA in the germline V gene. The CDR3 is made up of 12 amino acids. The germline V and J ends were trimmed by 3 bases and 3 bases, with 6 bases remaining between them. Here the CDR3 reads CASSLTDYEQYF. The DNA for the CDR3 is TGTGCCAGCAGCTTGACCGACTACGAGCAGTACTTC.

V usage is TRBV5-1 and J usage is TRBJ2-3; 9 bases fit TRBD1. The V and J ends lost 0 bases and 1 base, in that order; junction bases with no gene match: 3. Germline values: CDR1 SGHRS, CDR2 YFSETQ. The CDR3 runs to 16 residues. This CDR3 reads CASSLGDRAGTDTQYF. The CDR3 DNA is TGCGCCAGCAGCTTGGGGGACAGGGCTGGCACAGATACGCAGTATTTT.

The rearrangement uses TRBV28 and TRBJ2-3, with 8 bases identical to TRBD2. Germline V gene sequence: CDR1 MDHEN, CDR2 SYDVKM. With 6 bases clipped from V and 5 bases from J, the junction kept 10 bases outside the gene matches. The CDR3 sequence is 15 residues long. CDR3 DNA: TGTGCCAGCAGCTTTCTCGCGGGAGGAAAAGATACGCAGTATTTT. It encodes CASSFLAGGKDTQYF.

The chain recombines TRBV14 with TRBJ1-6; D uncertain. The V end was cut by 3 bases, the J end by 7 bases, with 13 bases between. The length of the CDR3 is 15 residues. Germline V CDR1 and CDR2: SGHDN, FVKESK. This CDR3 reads CASSQFSSNNSPLHF. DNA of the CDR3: TGTGCCAGCAGCCAGTTTTCGTCTAACAATTCACCCCTCCACTTT.

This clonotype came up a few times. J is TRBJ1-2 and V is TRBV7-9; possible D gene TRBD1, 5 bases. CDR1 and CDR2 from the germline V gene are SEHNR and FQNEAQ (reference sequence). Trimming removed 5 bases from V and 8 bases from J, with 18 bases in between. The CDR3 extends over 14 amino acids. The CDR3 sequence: CASSPGGPKGGYTF. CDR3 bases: TGTGCCAGCAGCCCCGGGGGACCGAAGGGCGGCTACACCTTC.

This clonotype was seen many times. Here the CDR3 DNA reads TGTGCCAGCAGCCCCGAGGGGGGAAAGTGGATGAACACTGAAGCTTTCTTT. This encodes CASSPEGGKWMNTEAFF. The chain links TRBV7-8 to TRBJ1-1, with a possible D match to TRBD1 (6 bases). V was cut by 5 bases and J by 0 bases, with 19 bases left in between. CDR3 size: 17 residues. The germline V gene encodes CDR1 SGHVS and CDR2 FQNEAQ.